These 27 T cell receptor beta chains share one sample of origin, sequenced in a study of blood T cell repertoires in COVID-19. Assay: immunoSEQ multiplex PCR; the TCRdb copy retains only in-frame clones and omits some. The sample holds almost 200,000 clones, less than 90% seen once. Material: peripheral blood. The receptors shown here come from an older woman with acute or convalescent COVID-19.

This chain links TRBV5-4 with TRBJ2-2, with 8 bases matching TRBD2. Germline loops: CDR1 SGHNT, CDR2 YYREEE (reference sequence). The CDR3 has 16 residues. After removal of 4 bases from V and 2 bases from J, the junction contained 7 bases not matched to a gene. DNA of the CDR3: TGTGCCAGCAGCCACCTCGGGGGGGGAAACACCGGGGAGCTGTTTTTT. Residues: CASSHLGGGNTGELFF.

The chain links TRBV7-2 to TRBJ1-5, with D possibly matching TRBD1 (5 bases). CDR1 and CDR2 (germline): SGHTA, FQGNSA. The CDR3 sequence is 13 residues long. V was shortened by 6 bases and J by 4 bases, with 10 bases between the two germline ends. CDR3 sequence reads: CASSPDRNQPQHF. CDR3 nucleotide sequence: TGTGCCAGCAGTCCCGACAGAAATCAGCCCCAGCATTTT. The full variable domain, rest sourced from reference TRBV7-2 and TRBJ1-5, is GAGVSQSPSNKVTEKGKDVELRCDPISGHTALYWYRQSLGQGLEFLIYFQGNSAPDKSGLPSDRFSAERTGGSVSTLTIQRTQQEDSAVYLCASSPDRNQPQHFGDGTRLSIL.

This chain links TRBV10-2 with TRBJ2-7, with a weak D call TRBD1 (5 bases). The CDR3 loop spans 15 amino acids. V lost 6 bases and J lost 0, with 15 bases in between. Germline CDR1 and CDR2: WSHSY and SAAADI. DNA for the CDR3: TGCGCCAGCAGCGATAGGGGTACAGTCTCCTACGAGCAGTACTTC. It codes for CASSDRGTVSYEQYF.

A remark on this clone: Likely a read error: the CDR3 ends without its conserved phenylalanine or tryptophan. The limits of the CDR3 on the DNA are not certain, so only TCRdb's listed CDR3 is given. This chain links TRBV5-6 with TRBJ1-2; the D segment call TRBD1 is taken from the table without a DNA check. Germline assignment: CDR1 SGHDT and CDR2 YYEEEE. Inclusive of both ends, the CDR3 amounts to 11 amino acids. The CDR3 sequence is CASNSGAKGEI.

The rearrangement links TRBV4-3 to TRBJ2-3; 7 nucleotides align to TRBD2. CDR3 length equals 15 residues. The trim removed 1 base at V and 5 bases at J, leaving 6 bases unmatched. Germline V lookup: CDR1 LGHNA, CDR2 YSLEER. The CDR3, as DNA: TGCGCCAGCAGCCAAGTGGCGGGAGCGGGAGATACGCAGTATTTT. Its protein product is CASSQVAGAGDTQYF.

A single count supports this clone. The chain employs TRBV10-3 and TRBJ1-2, with D perhaps TRBD1 (6 bases). V gave up 3 bases and J gave up 4 bases, with 15 bases separating them. CDR1 and CDR2 (germline): ENHRY, SYGVKD. This CDR3 has 15 amino acids. The CDR3 nucleotides read TGTGCCATCAGTGACGAGACAGGTTCGGGCTATGGCTACACCTTC. It yields the protein CAISDETGSGYGYTF.

The rearrangement links TRBV3-1 (or the pseudogene TRBV3-2) to TRBJ2-7; the match to TRBD2 covers 9 bases. V lost 2 bases and J lost 5; bases outside the gene matches: 19. The CDR3 sequence is 19 residues long. The germline V gene encodes CDR1 LGHDT and CDR2 YNNKEL (reference sequence). CDR3 in DNA: TGTGCCAGCAGCCAATCTATTCCTAGCGGGGTTAGATCGGGGAACGAGCAGTACTTC. It translates to CASSQSIPSGVRSGNEQYF.

Here the CDR3 reads CASSYQRGYEQYF. DNA for the CDR3: TGTGCCAGCAGTTACCAGCGGGGATACGAGCAGTACTTC. J is TRBJ2-7 and V is TRBV6-5, with 7 bases lining up with TRBD2. CDR1 is MNHEY, CDR2 SVGAGI, per germline. The CDR3 spans 13 residues. The ends lost 2 bases at V and 4 bases at J; junction bases unmatched: 2.

The J gene is TRBJ2-3, the V gene TRBV28; 7 nucleotides align to TRBD1. Germline V gene data show CDR1 as MDHEN and CDR2 as SYDVKM. The CDR3 sequence is 14 residues long. The CDR3 DNA reads as TGTTGTACCGCAGGGACAGAGGGCACAGATACGCAGTATTTT. It encodes CCTAGTEGTDTQYF.

The V gene is TRBV3-1 (or the pseudogene TRBV3-2), the J gene TRBJ2-3; weak D call: TRBD2 (6 bases). Germline CDR1 is LGHDT and CDR2 is YNNKEL (reference sequence). V lost 2 bases to trimming and J lost 2 bases, with 8 bases between them. The CDR3 has 14 amino acids. The CDR3 here is CASSQRGYTDTQYF. CDR3 DNA sequence: TGTGCCAGCAGCCAACGGGGGTACACAGATACGCAGTATTTT.

This sequence joins TRBV5-1 and TRBJ2-7; D not certain. V was trimmed by 1 base and J by 6 bases, leaving 11 bases between them. The germline V gene encodes CDR1 SGHRS and CDR2 YFSETQ. The CDR3 extends over 13 amino acids. The CDR3 loop reads CASSLSPTFEQYF. The DNA for the CDR3 is TGCGCCAGCAGCTTGTCACCGACATTCGAGCAGTACTTC.

This chain links TRBV7-9 with TRBJ2-1, with no clear D. Per germline, CDR1 SEHNR and CDR2 FQNEAQ (reference sequence). The CDR3 has 14 residues. The ends were cut back, 6 bases at V and 7 bases at J, with 16 bases in the middle. The CDR3 sequence: CASSPGYLENEQFF. The CDR3 DNA reads TGTGCCAGCAGTCCAGGCTATTTGGAAAATGAGCAGTTCTTC.

The V gene is TRBV2, the J gene TRBJ2-7; 9 bases are shared with TRBD1. J gave up 3 bases and V 6 bases, and 6 bases lay outside the gene matches. The CDR3 spans 14 residues. Germline values: CDR1 SNHLY, CDR2 FYNNEI. CDR3 sequence (DNA): TGTGCCAGCAGGGGGACAGGGACGGTCTACGAGCAGTACTTC. Protein sequence: CASRGTGTVYEQYF.

V is TRBV9 and J is TRBJ1-3; maybe TRBD1 (6 bases). The CDR3 totals 17 residues. The V gene lost 0 bases and the J gene lost 2 bases, with 15 bases spanning the gap. Germline lookup yields CDR1 SGDLS and CDR2 YYNGEE. This CDR3 is CASSVVGDRRAGNTIYF. The CDR3 DNA reads as TGTGCCAGCAGCGTAGTCGGTGACAGGCGAGCTGGAAACACCATATATTTT.

For this clone: Other DNA variants within this sample encode the same CDR3. CDR3 protein: CASSLAGNTGELFF. The CDR3 DNA is TGTGCCAGCAGCTTAGCGGGGAACACCGGGGAGCTGTTTTTT. V and J are TRBV5-6 and TRBJ2-2; TRBD2 is a possible D gene (6 bases). The V gene's germline CDR1 is SGHDT and CDR2 YYEEEE. There are 14 residues in the CDR3. With 2 bases removed from V and 1 base from J, the gap between germline ends came to 6 bases.

The chain recombines TRBV6-5 with TRBJ1-2, with D possibly TRBD1 on 6 matching bases. The CDR3 length is 15 residues. The V gene lost 4 bases and the J gene lost 2 bases, with 14 bases spanning the gap. Per the germline V gene, CDR1 is MNHEY and CDR2 is SVGAGI. Written as DNA, the CDR3 is TGTGCCAGCAGTTCTCAGCCAGGGGCAAACTATGGCTACACCTTC. Translated, it gives CASSSQPGANYGYTF.

This clone was detected only a few times. This chain uses TRBV2 with TRBJ1-5; D is uncertain. Per germline, CDR1 SNHLY and CDR2 FYNNEI. The CDR3 covers 15 residues. With 2 bases removed from V and 10 bases from J, the gap between germline ends came to 18 bases. DNA of the CDR3: TGTGCCAGCAGTGAAAATAGTCGAGCGGGTGAACCCCAGCATTTT. This sequence encodes CASSENSRAGEPQHF.

The genes are TRBV5-1 and TRBJ1-1; 7 bases map to TRBD1. With V trimmed by 2 bases and J by 3 bases, 10 bases remained unmatched. The CDR3 runs 16 residues. Germline V CDR1 and CDR2: SGHRS, YFSETQ. The chain's CDR3 is CASSFRQGNIHTEAFF. In DNA form, the CDR3 reads TGCGCCAGCAGCTTCAGACAGGGCAATATACACACTGAAGCTTTCTTT.

This clone was found a few times. The CDR3 coding sequence is TGTGCCAGCAGTCCCAGACTAGCGGGAGCGAGGGAGCAGTACTTC. Translating it yields CASSPRLAGAREQYF. The V gene is TRBV27, the J gene TRBJ2-7; 12 bases are a match to TRBD2. Trimming cost V 5 bases and J 7 bases; bases outside gene matches: 9. CDR1 is MNHEY, CDR2 SMNVEV, per germline (reference sequence). The CDR3 runs 15 residues.

This chain's CDR3 is CASREGLSNQPQHF. DNA for the CDR3: TGTGCCAGCCGGGAGGGACTTAGCAATCAGCCCCAGCATTTT. V usage is TRBV18 and J usage is TRBJ1-5; D possibly corresponds to TRBD1 (5 bases). Trimming left V 8 bases short and J 0 bases short, with 11 bases between. CDR3 size: 14 residues. Germline V gene sequence: CDR1 KGHSH, CDR2 LQKENI.

The gene calls are TRBV18 and TRBJ1-2; D remains unclear. The germline V gene encodes CDR1 KGHSH and CDR2 LQKENI. The CDR3 consists of 17 residues. V dropped 1 base and J dropped 0 bases, with 15 bases sitting between them. The chain's CDR3 is CASSPLGPELPNYGYTF. CDR3 DNA sequence: TGTGCCAGCTCACCACTAGGCCCGGAACTACCTAACTATGGCTACACCTTC.

The chain employs TRBV15 and TRBJ2-1; 9 bases are shared with TRBD1. The CDR3 length is 15 residues. V shed 0 bases, J shed 8 bases, and the junction held 5 bases outside the gene matches. Germline values: CDR1 LNHNV, CDR2 YYDKDF (reference sequence). CDR3 region: CATSRDRTGVYEQFF. As DNA, the CDR3 is TGTGCCACCAGCAGAGATAGGACAGGGGTCTATGAGCAGTTCTTC. The variable domain in full, completed from reference TRBV15 and TRBJ2-1, reads DAMVIQNPRYQVTQFGKPVTLSCSQTLNHNVMYWYQQKSSQAPKLLFHYYDKDFNNEADTPDNFQSRRPNTSFCFLDIRSPGLGDTAMYLCATSRDRTGVYEQFFGPGTRLTVL.

The chain employs TRBV2 and TRBJ1-1; D might be TRBD1 (6 bases). This CDR3 is 14 amino acids long. V lost 7 bases to trimming and J lost 4 bases, with 16 bases between them. Germline V CDR1 and CDR2: SNHLY, FYNNEI. This CDR3 is CASTGTTLGTEAFF. CDR3 nucleotide sequence: TGTGCCAGCACTGGGACAACCTTGGGCACTGAAGCTTTCTTT.

This clone came up a few times. This sequence joins TRBV6-5 and TRBJ2-1; D possibly corresponds to TRBD1 (6 bases). Trimming pared 0 bases from V and 9 bases from J, leaving 15 bases between. In germline, CDR1 is MNHEY, CDR2 SVGAGI. CDR3 length: 15 residues. The CDR3 DNA reads as TGTGCCAGCAGTTACTCGTTGGGACACATAATTGAGCAGTTCTTC. Encoded protein: CASSYSLGHIIEQFF.

The chain links TRBV2 to TRBJ2-7, with a tentative D call TRBD1 (6 bases). The CDR3 has 13 residues. V shed 6 bases and J shed 5 bases, with 14 bases lying between them. The germline gives CDR1 SNHLY, CDR2 FYNNEI. The CDR3 spells CASSLNGGDEQYF. For the CDR3, the DNA is TGTGCCAGCAGCTTAAATGGGGGCGACGAGCAGTACTTC.

This clone is a singleton in its sample. The chain couples TRBV6-6 to TRBJ2-3, with TRBD2 matching over 10 bases. In germline, CDR1 is MNHNY, CDR2 SVGAGI (reference sequence). The junction had 6 bases not matched to a gene; V was cut back by 6 bases and J by 3 bases. CDR3 size: 15 residues. The CDR3 bases are TGTGCCAGCAGCGCACTAGCGGGAATGACAGATACGCAGTATTTT. Translated: CASSALAGMTDTQYF.

The V call is TRBV4-1, the J call TRBJ2-7, with 10 bases that match TRBD2. V lost 0 bases to trimming and J lost 4 bases; unmatched junction nucleotides: 9. This CDR3 comprises 17 residues. The germline CDR1 and CDR2 sequences are MGHRA and YSYEKL. The CDR3 here is CASSQDHKVAGGYEQYF. CDR3 in DNA: TGCGCCAGCAGCCAAGATCATAAGGTAGCGGGGGGTTACGAGCAGTACTTC.